This record covers a single T cell receptor (beta chain). Its antigen is currently unknown. The data stem from a study of T cells expressing NK-cell markers. Turning to the study itself: Sorted CD3+CD56-NKG2C+, CD3+CD56+NKG2C+ and CD3+CD56+NKG2C- T cells supplied the TCR beta repertoires.

Overall study findings and caveats: Nothing established the HCMV specificity of expanded NKG2C+ T cell clones.

One entry per CDR3 protein, without DNA, is what TCRdb gives after re-calling the 5' RACE reads. This sample's clone table lists 450,000 to 600,000 distinct CDR3 sequences. The CDR3 has 15 residues. CDR1 DFQATT and CDR2 SNEGSKA come from the germline V gene (reference sequence). Material: blood T cells: a sorted CD56 or NKG2C T cell subset, CD4+ or CD8+ T cells, or bulk PBMC T cells (not recorded which). The rearrangement links TRBV20-1 to TRBJ1-4. This TCR derives from a man younger than 30 in good health. This chain's CDR3 is CSARGVWPANEKLFF.